This T cell receptor (beta chain) was recorded in a study of blood T cell repertoires in COVID-19. Study information: The United States, Italy and Spain supplied acute and convalescent COVID-19 samples. PBMCs, B-cell-depleted T cells, or T cells provided the cDNA or gDNA that made up the material.

A single count supports this clone. This CDR3 has 16 amino acids. Germline assignment: CDR1 KGHDR and CDR2 SFDVKD. V lost 2 bases and J lost 0, with 11 bases in between. Original processing notes: Using reference gene primer amplification, nucleated cell counts were estimated. Libraries were prepared by immunoSEQ multiplex PCR; TCRdb keeps only in-frame clonotypes and omits some of them. V and J calls and clone size are given by that table; D and trimming were obtained from the DNA. The sample holds 120,000 or so clones, 85% to 90% seen once. The receptor was derived from a woman in her sixties or seventies with acute or convalescent COVID-19. What was sequenced was peripheral blood. The chain has TRBV24-1 and TRBJ2-3; a weak D match, TRBD2 (6 bases). CDR3 DNA sequence: TGTGCCACCAGTGATTGGTCCGGGGGAAGCACAGATACGCAGTATTTT. It specifies CATSDWSGGSTDTQYF.